This T cell receptor (beta chain) was identified during a study of spatial heterogeneity in lung cancer. One entry per CDR3 protein, called by TCRdb with MiXCR from the 5' RACE reads. The table has approximately 52,000 distinct CDR3 sequences, about 5.8% seen once; the top ten hold roughly 10%. There are many counts of this clonotype. The time point is: sample taken at primary tumor resection. V shed 2 bases, J shed 2 bases, and the junction held 16 bases outside the gene matches. The CDR3 sequence is 19 residues long. CDR1 and CDR2 (germline): SGHVS, FNYEAQ. This TCR was sampled from a male donor with early-stage non-small cell lung cancer. The source was PBMCs, collected at surgery. The chain has TRBV7-6 and TRBJ2-5, with TRBD2 identical over 8 bases. The CDR3 sequence is CASSLNLAGQGDGQETQYF. The CDR3 nucleotides are TGTGCCAGCAGCTTAAATCTAGCGGGTCAGGGCGATGGGCAAGAGACCCAGTACTTC.